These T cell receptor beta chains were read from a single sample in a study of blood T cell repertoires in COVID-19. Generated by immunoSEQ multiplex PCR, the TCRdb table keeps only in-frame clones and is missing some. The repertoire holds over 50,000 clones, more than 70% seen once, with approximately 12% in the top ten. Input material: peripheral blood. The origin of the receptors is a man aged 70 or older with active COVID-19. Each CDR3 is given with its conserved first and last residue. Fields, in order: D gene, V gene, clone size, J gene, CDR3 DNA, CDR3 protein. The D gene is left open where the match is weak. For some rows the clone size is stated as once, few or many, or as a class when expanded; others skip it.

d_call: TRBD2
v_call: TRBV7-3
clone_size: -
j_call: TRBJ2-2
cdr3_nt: TGTGCCAGCAGCCCCCGGGGGGGAGGAACGAACACCGGGGAGCTGTTTTTT
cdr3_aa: CASSPRGGGTNTGELFF

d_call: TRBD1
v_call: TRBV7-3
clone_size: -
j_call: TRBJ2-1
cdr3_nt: TGTGCCAGCAGCTTGCGGGCCCGGACAGGGCTCAATGAGCAGTTCTTC
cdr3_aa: CASSLRARTGLNEQFF

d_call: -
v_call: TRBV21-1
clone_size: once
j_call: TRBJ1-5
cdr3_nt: TGTGCCAGCAAGGGACAGGGGGCCGGCAATCAGCCCCAGCATTTT
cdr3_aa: CASKGQGAGNQPQHF

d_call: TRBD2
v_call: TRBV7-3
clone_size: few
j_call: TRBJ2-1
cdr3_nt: TGTGCCAGCAGCTTAGGGACTAGCGCCTACAATGAGCAGTTCTTC
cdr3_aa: CASSLGTSAYNEQFF

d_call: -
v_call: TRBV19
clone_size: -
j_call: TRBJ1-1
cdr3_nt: TGTGCCAGTAAGGTCAGCAGGAACATGAACACTGAAGCTTTCTTT
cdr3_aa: CASKVSRNMNTEAFF

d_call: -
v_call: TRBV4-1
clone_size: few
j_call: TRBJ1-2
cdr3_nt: TGCGCCAGCAGCCAAGAGGACCACGGGGACTATGGCTACACCTTC
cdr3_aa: CASSQEDHGDYGYTF

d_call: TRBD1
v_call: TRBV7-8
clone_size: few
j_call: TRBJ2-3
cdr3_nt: TGTGCCAGCAGCGCGCACAGGGGCCGCACAGATACGCAGTATTTT
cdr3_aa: CASSAHRGRTDTQYF

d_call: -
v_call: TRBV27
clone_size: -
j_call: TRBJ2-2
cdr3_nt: TGTGCCAGCAGTTTATCCCTCGGGGAGCTGTTTTTT
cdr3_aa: CASSLSLGELFF

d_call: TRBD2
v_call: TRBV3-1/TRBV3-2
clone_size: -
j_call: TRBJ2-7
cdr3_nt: TGTGCCAGCAGCCAAGCCCCGGGACTAGCGGAATACGAGCAGTACTTC
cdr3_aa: CASSQAPGLAEYEQYF

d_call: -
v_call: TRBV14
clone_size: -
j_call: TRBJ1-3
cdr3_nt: TGTGCCAGCACGGTTTCCTCTGGAAACACCATATATTTT
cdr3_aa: CASTVSSGNTIYF

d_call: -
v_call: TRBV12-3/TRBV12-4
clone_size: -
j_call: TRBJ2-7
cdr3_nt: TGTGCCAGCAGTTCAGGACATTACGAGCAGTACTTC
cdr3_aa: CASSSGHYEQYF

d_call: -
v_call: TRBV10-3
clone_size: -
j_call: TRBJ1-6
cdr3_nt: TGTGCCATCAGTGGATCGGTTGATAATTCACCCCTCCACTTT
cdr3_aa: CAISGSVDNSPLHF

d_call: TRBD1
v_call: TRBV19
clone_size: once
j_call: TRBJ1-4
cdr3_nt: TGTGCCAGTAGTATTCCTGACAGGGTGACTAATGAAAAACTGTTTTTT
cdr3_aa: CASSIPDRVTNEKLFF

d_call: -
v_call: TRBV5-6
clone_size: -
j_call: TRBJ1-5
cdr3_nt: TGTGCCAGCAGCTTGGCCGGAGTCAACAATCAGCCCCAGCATTTT
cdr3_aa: CASSLAGVNNQPQHF

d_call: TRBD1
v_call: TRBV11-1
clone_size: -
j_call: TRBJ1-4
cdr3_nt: TGTGCCAGCAGCTTGCTGGCAGGACAGGGAGAAGAAAAACTGTTTTTT
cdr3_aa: CASSLLAGQGEEKLFF

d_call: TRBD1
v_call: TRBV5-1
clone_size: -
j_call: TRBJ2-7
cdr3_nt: TGCGCCAGCAGGAGAGGGGGCCGCGACGAGCAGTACTTC
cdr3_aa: CASRRGGRDEQYF

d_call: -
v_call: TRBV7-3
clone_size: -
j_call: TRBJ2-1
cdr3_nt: TGTGCCAGCAGCTTCCAGAAAGATGAGCAGTTCTTC
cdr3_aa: CASSFQKDEQFF

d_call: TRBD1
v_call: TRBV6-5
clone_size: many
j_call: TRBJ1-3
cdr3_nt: TGTGCCAGCAGTTACTCGGGGACAGGGTCTGGAAACACCATATATTTT
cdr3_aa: CASSYSGTGSGNTIYF

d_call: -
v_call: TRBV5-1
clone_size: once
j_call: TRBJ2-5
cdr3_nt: TGCGCCAGCAGCTTGGGCGGGGGCGGAGAGACCCAGTACTTC
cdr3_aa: CASSLGGGGETQYF

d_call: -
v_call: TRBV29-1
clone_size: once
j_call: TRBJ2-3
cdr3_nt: TGCAGCGTTAAAAGGGGGACAGATACGCAGTATTTT
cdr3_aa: CSVKRGTDTQYF

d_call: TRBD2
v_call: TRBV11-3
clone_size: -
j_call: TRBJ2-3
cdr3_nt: TGTGCCAGCAGCCCTCGGACTAGCGGGGGAACAGATACGCAGTATTTT
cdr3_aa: CASSPRTSGGTDTQYF

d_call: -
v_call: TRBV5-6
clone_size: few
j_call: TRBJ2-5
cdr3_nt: TGTGCCAGCAGCTTGGGCAGAAAGGAGACCCAGTACTTC
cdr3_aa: CASSLGRKETQYF

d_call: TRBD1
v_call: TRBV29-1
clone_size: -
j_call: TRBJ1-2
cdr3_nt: TGCAGCGTTGTAAGGGGACAGGGAGGGATTAGCGGCTACACCTTC
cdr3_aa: CSVVRGQGGISGYTF

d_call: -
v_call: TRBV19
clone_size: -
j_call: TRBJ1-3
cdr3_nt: TGTGCCAGTAGTACGCAGGGGAAGGCTTCCTCCGGAAACACCATATATTTT
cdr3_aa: CASSTQGKASSGNTIYF

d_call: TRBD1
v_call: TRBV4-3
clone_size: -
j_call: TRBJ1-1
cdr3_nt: TGCGCCAGCAGCACCCGGGACAGGGGACGGGGCACTGAAGCTTTCTTT
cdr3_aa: CASSTRDRGRGTEAFF

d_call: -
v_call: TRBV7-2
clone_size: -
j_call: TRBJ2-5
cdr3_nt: TGTGCCAGCACCCCAGGGGGGCGGAAGACCCAGTACTTC
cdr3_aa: CASTPGGRKTQYF

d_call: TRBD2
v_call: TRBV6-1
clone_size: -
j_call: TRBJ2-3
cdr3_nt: TGTGCCAGCAGTGAAGCTAGGAGCGGGGGGCCTACTAGCACAGATACGCAGTATTTT
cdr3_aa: CASSEARSGGPTSTDTQYF

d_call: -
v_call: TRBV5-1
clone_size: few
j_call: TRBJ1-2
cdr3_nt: TGCGCCAGCAGCTGGGGTGGACAGAATCTTCTCTATGGCTACACCTTC
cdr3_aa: CASSWGGQNLLYGYTF

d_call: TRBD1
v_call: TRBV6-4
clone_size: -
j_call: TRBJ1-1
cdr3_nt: TGTGCCAGCAGTGCCACAGGGGTGGCTGAAGCTTTCTTT
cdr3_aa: CASSATGVAEAFF

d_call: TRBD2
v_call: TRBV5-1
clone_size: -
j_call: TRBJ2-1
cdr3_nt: TGCGCCAGCAAACCGGGACTAGCAGTCAATGAGCAGTTCTTC
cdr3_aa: CASKPGLAVNEQFF

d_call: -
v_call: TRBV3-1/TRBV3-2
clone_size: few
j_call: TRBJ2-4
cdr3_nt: TGTGCCAGCAGCGGAAGGACAGATTTAAAAACTTTAGCCAAAAACATTCAGTACTTC
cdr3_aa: CASSGRTDLKTLAKNIQYF

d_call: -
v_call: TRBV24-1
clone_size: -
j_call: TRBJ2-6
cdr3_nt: TGTGCCACCAGTGATAAAAGGAGCTCTGGGGCCAACGTCCTGACTTTC
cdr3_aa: CATSDKRSSGANVLTF

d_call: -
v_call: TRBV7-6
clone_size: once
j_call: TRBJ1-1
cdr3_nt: TGTGCCAGCAGCTTAATCTCGGGCAGGGGTAAAACTGAAGCTTTCTTT
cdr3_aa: CASSLISGRGKTEAFF

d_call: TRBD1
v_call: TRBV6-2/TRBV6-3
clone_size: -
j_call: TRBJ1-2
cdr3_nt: TGTGCCAGCAGTTACGGACAGGCAAACTATGGCTACACCTTC
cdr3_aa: CASSYGQANYGYTF

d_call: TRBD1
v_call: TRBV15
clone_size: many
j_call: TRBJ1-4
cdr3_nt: TGTGCCACCAGCAGGGATACCGGGACAGGGGATGAAAAACTGTTTTTT
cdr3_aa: CATSRDTGTGDEKLFF

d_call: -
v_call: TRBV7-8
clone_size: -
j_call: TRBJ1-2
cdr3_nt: TGTGCCAGCAGCTCTTTGCTAGCGGTCAACTATGGCTACACCTTC
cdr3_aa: CASSSLLAVNYGYTF

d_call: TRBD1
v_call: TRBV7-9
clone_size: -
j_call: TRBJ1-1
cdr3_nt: TGTGCCAGCAGCTTGGGCAGGGGGCCCTTGAACACTGAAGCTTTCTTT
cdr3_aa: CASSLGRGPLNTEAFF

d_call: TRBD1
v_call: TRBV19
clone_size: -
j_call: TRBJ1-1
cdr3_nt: TGTGCCAGTCGGGACAGGGGGGACACTGAAGCTTTCTTT
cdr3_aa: CASRDRGDTEAFF

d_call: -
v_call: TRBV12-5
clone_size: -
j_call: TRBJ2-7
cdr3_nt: TGTGCTAGTTATAGGAGGGGAGACTACGAGCAGTACTTC
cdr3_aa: CASYRRGDYEQYF

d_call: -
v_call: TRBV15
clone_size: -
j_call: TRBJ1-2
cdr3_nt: TGTGCCACCAGCATACCGGGGATCGGCTACACCTTC
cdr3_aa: CATSIPGIGYTF

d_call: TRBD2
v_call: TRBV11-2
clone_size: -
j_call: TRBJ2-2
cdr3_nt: TGTGCCAGCAGCTTAATTGGCGGGGGGAGCACCGGGGAGCTGTTTTTT
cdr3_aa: CASSLIGGGSTGELFF

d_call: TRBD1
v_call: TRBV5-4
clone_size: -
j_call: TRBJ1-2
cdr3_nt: TGTGCCAGCAGCTTGGGGGGCAGGGGGTTTTTTGGCTACACCTTC
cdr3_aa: CASSLGGRGFFGYTF